The entry that follows covers one T cell receptor beta chain sequence. Its antigen is still unknown. Donors were drawn from the approximately 120-subject validation cohort, separate from the 666-subject first cohort. Using immunoSEQ multiplex PCR, the repertoire was profiled, and TCRdb retains in-frame clones only, with some absent. The sample contains just under 65,000 clones, 95% of which appear only once. The data were obtained in a study of cytomegalovirus exposure and HLA in healthy donors. This CDR3 comprises 18 residues. The junction had 6 bases not matched to a gene; V was cut back by 1 base and J by 0 bases. Germline assignment: CDR1 SEHNR and CDR2 FQNEAQ (reference sequence). Study observations and caveats: Among TCR beta chains, those listed as cytomegalovirus-associated numbered 164.

The clonotype was recovered from a woman under 30 in good health and CMV-seropositive. The V call is TRBV7-9, the J call TRBJ1-5; 10 nucleotides line up with TRBD1. Sequenced material: PBMCs. In DNA, the CDR3 is TGTGCCAGCAGCTTAGAGGACAGGGGGTACTATAGCAATCAGCCCCAGCATTTT. This codes for CASSLEDRGYYSNQPQHF.